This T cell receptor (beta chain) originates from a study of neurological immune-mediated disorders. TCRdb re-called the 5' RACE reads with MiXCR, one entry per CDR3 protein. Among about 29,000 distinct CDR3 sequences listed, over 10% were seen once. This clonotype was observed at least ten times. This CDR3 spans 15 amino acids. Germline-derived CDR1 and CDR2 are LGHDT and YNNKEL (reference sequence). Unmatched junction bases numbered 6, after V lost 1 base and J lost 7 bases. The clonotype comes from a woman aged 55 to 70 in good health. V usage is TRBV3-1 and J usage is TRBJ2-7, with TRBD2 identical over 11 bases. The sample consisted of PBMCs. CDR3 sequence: CASSQVLAGVGEQYF. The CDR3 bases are TGTGCCAGCAGCCAAGTACTAGCGGGAGTGGGTGAGCAGTACTTC.